A selection of T cell receptor beta chains follows, all from one sample in a study of shared clonotypes between healthy human individuals. Generated by immunoSEQ multiplex PCR, the TCRdb table keeps only in-frame clones and is missing some. The data hold 1,400,000 or so clones, with approximately 98.5% observed a single time. Input material: naive CD4+ T cells sorted from blood. The origin of the receptors is a young man in good health. Both conserved end residues are part of each CDR3. The order of the fields is CDR3 protein, CDR3 DNA, D gene, V gene, clone size, J gene. A D gene is named only where the DNA matches it firmly. Rows may omit the clone size; those that give it use once, few, many or a size class.

CDR3: CASSIRQGRYNEQFF
DNA: TGTGCCAGCAGCATTCGACAGGGGCGATACAATGAGCAGTTCTTC
D: TRBD1
V: TRBV7-9
size: NA
J: TRBJ2-1

CDR3: CASSTSMRQGALNTEAFF
DNA: TGTGCCAGCAGCACTTCTATGAGACAGGGGGCTTTGAACACTGAAGCTTTCTTT
D: TRBD1
V: TRBV9
size: NA
J: TRBJ1-1

CDR3: CASSKGNYEQYF
DNA: TGTGCCAGCAGTAAGGGTAACTACGAGCAGTACTTC
D: NA
V: TRBV7-2
size: NA
J: TRBJ2-7

CDR3: CASSLGQGDLYGYTF
DNA: TGTGCCAGCAGCCTGGGACAGGGGGACCTCTATGGCTACACCTTC
D: TRBD1
V: TRBV7-9
size: NA
J: TRBJ1-2

CDR3: CASSPLSTGGGEAFF
DNA: TGTGCCAGCTCGCCCCTCTCGACAGGGGGTGGCGAGGCTTTCTTT
D: TRBD1
V: TRBV18
size: NA
J: TRBJ1-1

CDR3: CASSLPGFQETQYF
DNA: TGCGCCAGCAGCCTGCCGGGGTTCCAAGAGACCCAGTACTTC
D: NA
V: TRBV5-1
size: NA
J: TRBJ2-5

CDR3: CASMHGSGTGELFF
DNA: TGTGCCAGTATGCACGGCTCGGGAACCGGGGAGCTGTTTTTT
D: NA
V: TRBV7-9
size: NA
J: TRBJ2-2

CDR3: CASSLVPGSGELFF
DNA: TGCGCCAGCAGCTTGGTGCCCGGTTCCGGGGAGCTGTTTTTT
D: NA
V: TRBV5-1
size: NA
J: TRBJ2-2

CDR3: CASSPRGRNTEAFF
DNA: TGTGCCAGCAGCCCCAGGGGCCGGAACACTGAAGCTTTCTTT
D: NA
V: TRBV7-9
size: NA
J: TRBJ1-1

CDR3: CASSNRGTGELFF
DNA: TGTGCCAGCAGCAACAGGGGCACCGGGGAGCTGTTTTTT
D: TRBD1
V: TRBV27
size: NA
J: TRBJ2-2

CDR3: CASSLEQPFYEQYF
DNA: TGCGCCAGCAGCTTGGAACAGCCCTTCTACGAGCAGTACTTC
D: NA
V: TRBV5-1
size: once
J: TRBJ2-7

CDR3: CASSSPRLRNEQFF
DNA: TGTGCCAGCAGCTCCCCTCGACTTAGGAATGAGCAGTTCTTC
D: NA
V: TRBV11-2
size: NA
J: TRBJ2-1

CDR3: CASSLSSYEQYF
DNA: TGTGCCAGCAGCTTAAGCTCCTACGAGCAGTACTTC
D: NA
V: TRBV5-6
size: few
J: TRBJ2-7

CDR3: CASSQRDWADTQYF
DNA: TGTGCCAGCAGCCAAAGGGATTGGGCAGATACGCAGTATTTT
D: NA
V: TRBV14
size: NA
J: TRBJ2-3

CDR3: CASSLAHANTGELFF
DNA: TGTGCTAGCAGCTTAGCCCACGCGAACACCGGGGAGCTGTTTTTT
D: NA
V: TRBV7-7
size: NA
J: TRBJ2-2

CDR3: CASSYSSYEQYF
DNA: TGTGCCAGCAGTTACTCGTCTTACGAGCAGTACTTC
D: NA
V: TRBV6-5
size: NA
J: TRBJ2-7

CDR3: CASSLKGGGELFF
DNA: TGTGCCAGCAGCTTGAAGGGCGGCGGGGAGCTGTTTTTT
D: NA
V: TRBV5-4
size: NA
J: TRBJ2-2